Listed below are T cell receptor beta chains from one sample, sequenced in a study of T cells in Graves' hyperthyroidism and ophthalmopathy. TCRdb re-derived calls from the multiplex PCR reads in MiXCR, one entry per CDR3 protein. The sample includes 220,000 or so distinct CDR3 sequences, approximately 16% of them seen just once. The sequenced sample consisted of blood. These receptors all come from a woman under 30 with Graves' ophthalmopathy. Each CDR3 is given with its conserved first and last residue. Fields, in order: D gene, V gene, J gene, clone size, CDR3 DNA, CDR3 protein. A D gene is named only where the DNA matches it firmly. Expanded clones are given a class, and other clones once, few, many or no size at all.

D gene: NA
V gene: TRBV28
J gene: TRBJ1-2
clone size: many
CDR3 DNA: TGTGCCAGCAGTACCAGCGGAGGAGGGGAGAACTATGGCTACACCTTC
CDR3 protein: CASSTSGGGENYGYTF

D gene: NA
V gene: TRBV7-9
J gene: TRBJ1-4
clone size: many
CDR3 DNA: TGTGCCAGCAGTCCGTCAGTTTCTAATGAAAAACTGTTTTTT
CDR3 protein: CASSPSVSNEKLFF

D gene: TRBD2
V gene: TRBV27
J gene: TRBJ2-7
clone size: many
CDR3 DNA: TGTGCCAGCAGTTTATTCCCTAGCGGGCCCTACGAGCAGTACTTC
CDR3 protein: CASSLFPSGPYEQYF

D gene: NA
V gene: TRBV29-1
J gene: TRBJ2-1
clone size: many
CDR3 DNA: TGCAGCGTTCGCGGACTAGGGGGTGATGAGCAGTTCTTC
CDR3 protein: CSVRGLGGDEQFF

D gene: NA
V gene: TRBV6-1
J gene: TRBJ2-1
clone size: many
CDR3 DNA: TGTGCCAGCAGTGGCTCAGGCTTGAATGAGCAGTTCTTC
CDR3 protein: CASSGSGLNEQFF

D gene: NA
V gene: TRBV28
J gene: TRBJ2-7
clone size: many
CDR3 DNA: TGTGCCAGCAGCTACTATAGCGGTTCCTACGAGCAGTACTTC
CDR3 protein: CASSYYSGSYEQYF

D gene: NA
V gene: TRBV9
J gene: TRBJ1-6
clone size: NA
CDR3 DNA: TGTGCCAGCAGCGTATCCCCCCCAGGGTACGTTTCACCCCTCCACTTT
CDR3 protein: CASSVSPPGYVSPLHF

D gene: NA
V gene: TRBV10-3
J gene: TRBJ2-2
clone size: many
CDR3 DNA: TGTGCCATCAGCAAGTCCGGGGAGCTGTTTTTT
CDR3 protein: CAISKSGELFF

D gene: NA
V gene: TRBV2
J gene: TRBJ2-2
clone size: NA
CDR3 DNA: TGTGCCAGCAGTGAAGCGAGGAACACCGGGGAGCTGTTTTTT
CDR3 protein: CASSEARNTGELFF

D gene: TRBD2
V gene: TRBV12-3/TRBV12-4
J gene: TRBJ2-3
clone size: many
CDR3 DNA: TGTGCCAGCACTCAACCTCGGGGACTAGCGGGGGTCTATGATACGCAGTATTTT
CDR3 protein: CASTQPRGLAGVYDTQYF

D gene: NA
V gene: TRBV29-1
J gene: TRBJ1-1
clone size: many
CDR3 DNA: TGCAGCGCCACGGGGATGAACACTGAAGCTTTCTTT
CDR3 protein: CSATGMNTEAFF

D gene: TRBD2
V gene: TRBV9
J gene: TRBJ2-1
clone size: NA
CDR3 DNA: TGTGCCAGCAGCGTAGCGGGACTAACCTACAATGAGCAGTTCTTC
CDR3 protein: CASSVAGLTYNEQFF

D gene: TRBD1
V gene: TRBV20-1
J gene: TRBJ2-3
clone size: many
CDR3 DNA: TGCAGTGCTAGCCCGGGACAGGGTCGAGATACGCAGTATTTT
CDR3 protein: CSASPGQGRDTQYF

D gene: NA
V gene: TRBV3-1
J gene: TRBJ2-7
clone size: many
CDR3 DNA: TGTGCCAGCAGCGCAAGAGAGGGCAGGGTGTCTCTCTACGAGCAGTACTTC
CDR3 protein: CASSAREGRVSLYEQYF

D gene: NA
V gene: TRBV28
J gene: TRBJ1-1
clone size: NA
CDR3 DNA: TGTGCCAGCAGTTTATATCAGGCCCCAGGGAACACTGAAGCCTTCTTT
CDR3 protein: CASSLYQAPGNTEAFF